These T cell receptor beta chains were read from a single sample in a study of Tregs in tolerant kidney transplant recipients. For these receptors, no antigen is known. The method was immunoSEQ multiplex PCR; TCRdb's version includes in-frame clones alone and lacks a portion of them. This sample has 35,000 to 50,000 clones, with over 95% found just once. The material sequenced was Tregs from blood cultured with allogeneic cells. The receptors were sampled from a human donor in good health. Both conserved end residues are part of each CDR3. The order of the fields is J gene, V gene, clone size, D gene, CDR3 DNA, CDR3 protein. The D gene is left open where the match is weak. Clone size is shown for a subset of rows, as once, few, many or a class of expanded clone.

j_gene: TRBJ1-1
v_gene: TRBV6-5
abundance: .
d_gene: TRBD1
CDR3nt: TGTGCCAGCAGTTTCAGGGGGCGCTGGAACACTGAAGCTTTCTTT
CDR3aa: CASSFRGRWNTEAFF

j_gene: TRBJ1-1
v_gene: TRBV30
abundance: few
d_gene: .
CDR3nt: TGTGCCTGGAGCCTGACAAACATGAACACTGAAGCTTTCTTT
CDR3aa: CAWSLTNMNTEAFF

j_gene: TRBJ2-5
v_gene: TRBV2
abundance: .
d_gene: TRBD2
CDR3nt: TGTGCCAGCAGTACGGGACTAGCGGGGGGCCAGTACTTC
CDR3aa: CASSTGLAGGQYF

j_gene: TRBJ2-1
v_gene: TRBV5-6
abundance: .
d_gene: TRBD1
CDR3nt: TGTGCCAGCAGACCAGGGGGTTTCCCTTACAATGAGCAGTTCTTC
CDR3aa: CASRPGGFPYNEQFF

j_gene: TRBJ1-1
v_gene: TRBV5-1
abundance: .
d_gene: .
CDR3nt: TGCGCCAGCAGCTTGGTCCCGGAGAACACTGAAGCTTTCTTT
CDR3aa: CASSLVPENTEAFF

j_gene: TRBJ1-1
v_gene: TRBV10-3
abundance: .
d_gene: .
CDR3nt: TGTGCCATCAGTGAGTCCAGGGGTTTGGCCACTGAAGCTTTCTTT
CDR3aa: CAISESRGLATEAFF

j_gene: TRBJ1-2
v_gene: TRBV7-9
abundance: .
d_gene: .
CDR3nt: TGTGCCAGCAGCACGGCCGCGGTCGGTGGCTACACCTTC
CDR3aa: CASSTAAVGGYTF

j_gene: TRBJ1-1
v_gene: TRBV19
abundance: .
d_gene: .
CDR3nt: TGTGCCAGTACCTTGGGCCGTAACACTGAAGCTTTCTTT
CDR3aa: CASTLGRNTEAFF

j_gene: TRBJ2-7
v_gene: TRBV2
abundance: .
d_gene: .
CDR3nt: TGTGCCAGCACCCTGGTTGGGGAAGCGCAGTACTTC
CDR3aa: CASTLVGEAQYF

j_gene: TRBJ2-2
v_gene: TRBV4-2
abundance: .
d_gene: .
CDR3nt: TGTGCCAGCAGCCCTCAGGGGTTGAACACCGGGGAGCTGTTTTTT
CDR3aa: CASSPQGLNTGELFF